Sequencing of this TCR beta chain was carried out in a study of blood T cell repertoires in COVID-19 (dated by TCRdb to the early 2020s). Regarding the study in general: Collaborator samples came from the United States, Italy and Spain and covered acute and convalescent phases of COVID-19. The material from the prospective study consisted of cDNA or gDNA derived from T cells, B-cell-depleted T cells, or PBMCs. The dataset comprised deeply sampled blood TCRbeta repertoires from subjects exposed to, actively infected with, or recovered from COVID-19. A freely available public database, intended as a resource for researchers studying the immune response to SARS-CoV-2, is where the repertoires were released. The samples were drawn from two sources: the first 160 participants of the ongoing ImmuneRACE study, and 1,254 subjects contributed by 6 global collaborators. The sample metadata nearly always contained a de-identified subject ID, COVID-19 status, age in years and sex. Where available, HLA class I and class II types were obtained from metadata supplied by the sample provider rather than from assay-based typing.

The immunoSEQ Assay, a bias-controlled multiplex PCR, was used to amplify TCRbeta CDR3 regions from genomic DNA. Under the source paper's analysis protocol: The number of nucleated cells in each sample was estimated by amplification of reference gene primers within the assay. To quantify the absolute abundance of each unique TCRbeta CDR3 rearrangement, sequence reads were collapsed and filtered. For each sample, productive Simpson clonality was calculated as the square root of Simpson's diversity index over productive rearrangements. TCRdb's version of the immuneACCESS table is confined to in-frame rearrangements and falls short of the full clone set. An unresolved V gene accounts for under half of the shortfall where checked; the remainder is of unknown origin. V, J and clone size are taken as reported in that table, and D and trimming were inferred from the DNA itself. The sample table lists 300,000 to 400,000 clones, 75% to 90% of them with a count of one. The top ten constitute about 1% of the sample.

In regard to this clone: It has no known antigen specificity. Base qualities are not provided; no much larger clone lies one nucleotide away.

General findings and caveats noted by the study authors: The quantity of clinical and demographic metadata differed by source and by participant and was supplied without curation.

Enrolling through a virtual design, the prospective study's participants ranged in age from roughly 18 to 89 years and lived across some 23 United States geographic areas. To assign participants to cohorts, the prospective study relied on clinical history that participants themselves reported in a screening survey and a study questionnaire. For ImmuneRACE Cohort 3, a participant was defined as recovered based on two consecutive negative NP/OP PCR tests, clearance by a healthcare professional, or resolution of symptoms. In the prospective study, whole blood, serum and a nasopharyngeal or oropharyngeal swab were collected from each participant by mobile phlebotomists. Over a roughly two-month period, participants in the prospective study had the option of providing additional blood draws and questionnaires. Before DNA extraction, blood samples from the prospective study were shipped at room temperature or frozen.

Relative to germline, V is 2 bases shorter and J is 6 bases shorter, with 10 bases between their ends. CDR1 and CDR2, looked up from the germline V gene, are SGHTA and FQGNSA. The CDR3 has 13 amino acids, counting the end cysteine and phenylalanine. The read is trimmed to its CDR3 DNA, 39 bases read in frame from base 1. Sample: PBMCs or T cells enriched from blood (not recorded which). The sequence derives from a man in his late teens or twenties who had recovered from COVID-19. The rearranged chain carries TRBV7-2 and TRBJ1-1; a confident D gene designation cannot be given. The nucleotide sequence is TGTGCCAGCAGCTTAATGGGAGTAGCTGAAGCTTTCTTT. It encodes CASSLMGVAEAFF.